This T cell receptor (beta chain) was identified in a study of Graves' ophthalmopathy and Graves' hyperthyroidism. RNA served as the template for amplifying TCR beta CDR3 regions. HTBI primers were employed in first-round RT-PCR, then a second-round multiplex PCR followed. TCRdb reprocessed the multiplex PCR reads via MiXCR and lists one record per CDR3 protein. The table records approximately 210,000 distinct CDR3 sequences, roughly 29% of them present only once. The specimen was peripheral blood. The source of this sequence is a man aged 45-60 years with Graves' ophthalmopathy.

CDR3 protein: CASSRSGREAGANVLTF. The CDR3 DNA is TGTGCCAGCAGCCGTAGCGGACGGGAGGCAGGGGCCAACGTCCTGACTTTC. This chain links TRBV7-2 with TRBJ2-6, with TRBD2 identical over 7 bases. The CDR3 runs 17 residues. The germline V gene encodes CDR1 SGHTA and CDR2 FQGNSA. V was pared by 5 bases and J by 4 bases, with 11 bases of the junction left unmatched.